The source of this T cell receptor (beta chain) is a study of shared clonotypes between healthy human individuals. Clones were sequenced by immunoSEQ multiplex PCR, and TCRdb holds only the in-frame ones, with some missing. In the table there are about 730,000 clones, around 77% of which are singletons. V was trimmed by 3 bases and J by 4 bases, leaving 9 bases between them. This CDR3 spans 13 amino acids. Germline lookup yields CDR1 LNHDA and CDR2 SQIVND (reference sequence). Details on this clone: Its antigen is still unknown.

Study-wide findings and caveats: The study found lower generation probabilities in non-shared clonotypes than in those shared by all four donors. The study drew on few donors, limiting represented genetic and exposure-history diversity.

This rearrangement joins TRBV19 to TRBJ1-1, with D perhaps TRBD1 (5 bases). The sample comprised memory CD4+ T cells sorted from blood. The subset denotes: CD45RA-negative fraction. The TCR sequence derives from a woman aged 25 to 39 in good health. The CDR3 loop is CASSIWGITEAFF. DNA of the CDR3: TGTGCCAGTAGTATCTGGGGGATCACTGAAGCTTTCTTT.